Listed below are T cell receptor beta chains from one sample, sequenced in a study of blood T cell repertoires in COVID-19. Assay: immunoSEQ multiplex PCR; the TCRdb copy retains only in-frame clones and omits some. The sample holds over 600,000 clones; just under 90% are singletons and the top ten take about 0.26%. The sample consisted of peripheral blood. The receptors originated from a woman between 18 and 29 years old with acute or convalescent COVID-19. The CDR3 runs from the conserved cysteine through the conserved F or W. The D gene is left open where the match is weak. Clone size appears in some rows only: once, few, many, or a class for an expanded clone.

d_call | clone_size | j_call | v_call | cdr3_aa | cdr3_nt
NA | NA | TRBJ1-4 | TRBV5-1 | CASSFVSGGPTNEKLFF | TGCGCCAGCAGCTTTGTCAGCGGGGGGCCAACTAATGAAAAACTGTTTTTT
NA | NA | TRBJ2-7 | TRBV18 | CASSPPGQSYEQYF | TGTGCCAGCTCACCTCCCGGACAGTCCTACGAGCAGTACTTC
NA | NA | TRBJ1-1 | TRBV9 | CASSDPSQGSHGMVATEAFF | TGTGCCAGCAGCGACCCCTCTCAGGGATCGCATGGTATGGTAGCCACTGAAGCTTTCTTT
NA | NA | TRBJ1-1 | TRBV19 | CASSIITGHPEAFF | TGTGCCAGTAGTATCATAACGGGTCACCCTGAAGCTTTCTTT
NA | once | TRBJ2-7 | TRBV4-2 | CASSQGITGISYEQYF | TGTGCCAGCAGCCAAGGGATCACAGGGATTTCCTACGAGCAGTACTTC
NA | NA | TRBJ2-7 | TRBV5-5 | CASSLGEQGIGYEQYF | TGTGCCAGCAGCTTGGGAGAGCAGGGGATAGGATACGAGCAGTACTTC
NA | NA | TRBJ2-7 | TRBV24-1 | CATSDFYREHEQYF | TGTGCCACCAGTGATTTTTACAGGGAGCACGAGCAGTACTTC
NA | NA | TRBJ1-5 | TRBV15 | CATSRGRALRVNQPQHF | TGTGCCACCAGCAGAGGACGGGCCCTGCGGGTAAATCAGCCCCAGCATTTT
NA | once | TRBJ2-7 | TRBV21-1 | CASRKGSKGAGEQYF | TGTGCCAGCAGGAAAGGGAGTAAGGGGGCCGGCGAGCAGTACTTC
TRBD1 | NA | TRBJ2-7 | TRBV7-9 | CASSSHPSGGFYEQYF | TGTGCCAGCAGCTCGCACCCCTCAGGGGGTTTCTACGAGCAGTACTTC
TRBD2 | NA | TRBJ2-7 | TRBV7-3 | CASSLGLAVGEQYF | TGTGCCAGCAGCCTCGGACTAGCGGTGGGGGAGCAGTACTTC
TRBD1 | NA | TRBJ1-2 | TRBV9 | CASSPPSAGTGAF | TGTGCCAGCAGCCCCCCCTCGGCCGGGACAGGTGCCTTC
TRBD1 | NA | TRBJ2-7 | TRBV27 | CASSSRDSPGQYF | TGTGCCAGCAGTTCCAGGGACAGCCCGGGGCAGTACTTC
TRBD1 | NA | TRBJ1-2 | TRBV4-2 | CASSQAQAGTGAVGYTF | TGTGCCAGCAGCCAAGCACAAGCCGGGACAGGGGCAGTTGGCTACACCTTC
NA | NA | TRBJ1-2 | TRBV7-9 | CASSREKAYGYTF | TGTGCCAGCAGTCGTGAGAAAGCCTATGGCTACACCTTC
TRBD1 | NA | TRBJ1-3 | TRBV12-5 | CASGSQGERRNTIYF | TGTGCTAGTGGTTCGCAGGGGGAGAGGAGAAACACCATATATTTT
TRBD1 | NA | TRBJ1-2 | TRBV27 | CASSPGQGKGYGYTF | TGTGCCAGCAGTCCGGGACAGGGAAAGGGGTATGGCTACACCTTC
NA | once | TRBJ2-1 | TRBV6-6 | CASSYSTMSSYNEQFF | TGTGCCAGCAGTTACTCCACCATGAGCTCCTACAATGAGCAGTTCTTC
NA | NA | TRBJ2-1 | TRBV5-6 | CASTIGGDSSYNEQFF | TGTGCCAGCACTATCGGGGGAGACAGCTCCTACAATGAGCAGTTCTTC
TRBD1 | NA | TRBJ1-2 | TRBV23-1 | CASSQSPAGTGNGYTF | TGCGCCAGCAGTCAATCCCCAGCCGGGACAGGGAATGGCTACACCTTC
NA | NA | TRBJ1-2 | TRBV7-2 | CASSGGGPLANYGYTF | TGTGCCAGCAGCGGCGGGGGGCCGTTAGCTAACTATGGCTACACCTTC
TRBD1 | NA | TRBJ1-2 | TRBV27 | CASSPRDRGGYGYTF | TGTGCCAGCAGTCCCCGGGACAGGGGAGGCTATGGCTACACCTTC
NA | once | TRBJ1-1 | TRBV6-2/TRBV6-3 | CASSYFYATSEAFF | TGTGCCAGCAGTTACTTTTACGCGACATCCGAAGCTTTCTTT
TRBD1 | NA | TRBJ1-2 | TRBV7-2 | CASSLAGRQGAAGYTF | TGTGCCAGCAGCTTAGCGGGTCGACAGGGGGCCGCTGGCTACACCTTC
NA | once | TRBJ2-7 | TRBV7-9 | CASSLAALWTAGNSYEQYF | TGTGCCAGCAGCTTAGCGGCCCTCTGGACAGCTGGCAACTCCTACGAGCAGTACTTC
NA | NA | TRBJ2-3 | TRBV7-8 | CASSLRGAGDTNTQYF | TGTGCCAGCAGCTTACGGGGGGCCGGAGATACAAATACGCAGTATTTT
NA | once | TRBJ1-2 | TRBV10-3 | CAISASGEYGYTF | TGTGCCATCAGTGCCTCGGGGGAGTATGGCTACACCTTC
TRBD1 | NA | TRBJ1-2 | TRBV24-1 | CATSEPGQGAVGYTF | TGTGCCACCAGTGAGCCGGGACAGGGGGCTGTTGGCTACACCTTC
NA | NA | TRBJ2-3 | TRBV5-4 | CASSLGRSGAGTQYF | TGTGCCAGCAGCCTCGGTCGCAGTGGGGCAGGTACGCAGTATTTT
NA | NA | TRBJ1-2 | TRBV29-1 | CSVEASYYGYTF | TGCAGCGTTGAAGCCAGTTACTATGGCTACACCTTC
TRBD1 | NA | TRBJ1-3 | TRBV4-1 | CASSQNDRGEGRNTIYF | TGCGCCAGCAGCCAAAATGACAGGGGAGAAGGGAGAAACACCATATATTTT
NA | NA | TRBJ2-7 | TRBV3-1/TRBV3-2 | CASSQEGAGYEQYF | TGTGCCAGCAGCCAAGAGGGGGCAGGCTACGAGCAGTACTTC
TRBD1 | NA | TRBJ1-1 | TRBV19 | CASSIDRDRVAKAFF | TGTGCCAGTAGTATAGATCGTGACAGGGTGGCGAAAGCTTTCTTT
TRBD1 | NA | TRBJ1-4 | TRBV7-2 | CASSSRTGGAREKLFF | TGTGCCAGCAGCTCGAGGACAGGGGGCGCGAGGGAAAAACTGTTTTTT
TRBD1 | few | TRBJ1-2 | TRBV7-2 | CASSLRDRASYGYTF | TGTGCCAGCAGCTTGAGAGACAGGGCTTCATATGGCTACACCTTC
NA | NA | TRBJ1-1 | TRBV11-3 | CASSLSGQNTEAFF | TGTGCCAGCAGCTTGTCGGGACAGAACACTGAAGCTTTCTTT
TRBD1 | NA | TRBJ2-1 | TRBV3-1/TRBV3-2 | CASSPRDRATLEQFF | TGTGCCAGCAGTCCTCGGGACAGGGCCACCCTTGAGCAGTTCTTC
NA | few | TRBJ1-1 | TRBV30 | CAWTGVEGTEAFF | TGTGCCTGGACGGGGGTGGAGGGCACTGAAGCTTTCTTT
NA | NA | TRBJ1-4 | TRBV3-1/TRBV3-2 | CASSQVAAENEKLFF | TGTGCCAGCAGCCAAGTGGCGGCCGAAAATGAAAAACTGTTTTTT
TRBD1 | once | TRBJ2-2 | TRBV19 | CASTGQVTNTGELFF | TGTGCCAGCACGGGACAGGTCACGAACACCGGGGAGCTGTTTTTT
NA | NA | TRBJ1-5 | TRBV20-1 | CSASSASSQPQHF | TGCAGTGCTAGTTCCGCTTCCAGTCAGCCCCAGCATTTT
TRBD1 | NA | TRBJ1-6 | TRBV7-2 | CASSLGQLPYSPLHF | TGTGCCAGCAGCCTGGGACAGCTGCCCTATTCACCCCTCCACTTT
NA | NA | TRBJ2-1 | TRBV20-1 | CSASSGLLPGNEQFF | TGCAGTGCTAGTTCGGGACTCCTCCCGGGGAATGAGCAGTTCTTC
NA | once | TRBJ1-2 | TRBV4-2 | CASSQDSRGTYGYTF | TGTGCCAGCAGCCAAGATAGCAGGGGAACTTATGGCTACACCTTC
NA | NA | TRBJ1-2 | TRBV30 | CAWSVSVNYGYTF | TGTGCCTGGAGTGTCTCCGTGAACTATGGCTACACCTTC
TRBD1 | NA | TRBJ1-1 | TRBV11-3 | CASSTSGTGSTEAFF | TGTGCCAGCAGCACATCCGGGACAGGAAGCACTGAAGCTTTCTTT
NA | NA | TRBJ1-2 | TRBV27 | CASSSRGEGNYGYTF | TGTGCCAGCAGTTCCCGGGGTGAGGGTAACTATGGCTACACCTTC
NA | NA | TRBJ2-5 | TRBV4-1 | CASSRTPVETQYF | TGCGCCAGCAGCCGTACGCCGGTGGAGACCCAGTACTTC
TRBD1 | NA | TRBJ1-2 | TRBV12-3/TRBV12-4 | CASSEQGFYGYTF | TGTGCCAGCAGCGAACAGGGGTTCTATGGCTACACCTTC
NA | NA | TRBJ1-1 | TRBV4-2 | CASSQFEANTEAFF | TGTGCCAGCAGCCAATTCGAGGCGAACACTGAAGCTTTCTTT
NA | NA | TRBJ1-1 | TRBV6-2/TRBV6-3 | CASSRGLFNTEAFF | TGTGCCAGCAGTAGAGGTCTTTTTAACACTGAAGCTTTCTTT